Following are 8 T cell receptor beta chains from one sample sequenced in a study of OX40 agonist ivuxolimab in advanced cancers. Assay: immunoSEQ multiplex PCR; the TCRdb copy retains only in-frame clones and omits some. The data hold more than 75,000 clones, with 89% observed a single time. This sample comprised CD4+ or CD8+ T cells sorted from blood, obtained in a trial of the OX40 agonist ivuxolimab. The receptor set was obtained from an adult with an advanced solid tumor such as melanoma, head and neck, liver or kidney cancer.

The chain recombines TRBV6-1 with TRBJ1-2, with D unresolved. Germline V gene sequence: CDR1 MNHNS, CDR2 SASEGT. V was clipped by 3 bases and J by 4 bases, with 9 bases between them. The CDR3 runs 13 residues. CDR3 DNA sequence: TGTGCCAGCAGTGAGGGAGAGACCTATGGCTACACCTTC. Its protein is CASSEGETYGYTF.

The chain recombines TRBV10-1 with TRBJ1-1; the D is unclear. The CDR3 loop spans 13 amino acids. Trimming shortened V by 0 bases and J by 8 bases, and 10 bases separated the two germline ends. Germline CDR1 and CDR2: WNHNN and SYGVQD (reference sequence). DNA for the CDR3: TGCGCCAGCAGTGAGTCGGGTTGGGCCGAAGCTTTCTTT. Protein: CASSESGWAEAFF.

In this sample, this clone turned up once. The sample contains more than one DNA sequence encoding this CDR3. The V gene is TRBV5-1, the J gene TRBJ2-2; D remains unclear. V was trimmed by 0 bases and J by 6 bases, leaving 6 bases between them. This CDR3 comprises 13 residues. The germline V gene has CDR1 SGHRS and CDR2 YFSETQ. CDR3 sequence (DNA): TGCGCCAGCAGCTTGGAGGGATCCGGGGAGCTGTTTTTT. Its translation is CASSLEGSGELFF.

The chain combines TRBV28 with TRBJ1-5, with D maybe TRBD1 (5 bases). In germline, CDR1 is MDHEN, CDR2 SYDVKM. The V gene lost 2 bases and the J gene lost 2 bases, with 16 bases spanning the gap. This CDR3 is built from 17 residues. The CDR3 reads CASSLPDGTRGNQPQHF. The DNA of the CDR3 is TGTGCCAGCAGTTTACCCGACGGGACGCGTGGCAATCAGCCCCAGCATTTT.

The chain employs TRBV6-6 and TRBJ1-1; 9 nucleotides match TRBD1. The ends lost 6 bases at V and 6 bases at J; junction bases unmatched: 11. Germline V lookup: CDR1 MNHNY, CDR2 SVGAGI (reference sequence). The CDR3 covers 15 residues. CDR3 loop: CASREHRGQGAEAFF. In DNA, the CDR3 is TGTGCCAGCAGGGAACACAGGGGGCAGGGGGCTGAAGCTTTCTTT.

This chain joins TRBV5-1 and TRBJ1-6; TRBD1 matches at 7 bases. CDR3 size: 15 residues. Germline V gives CDR1 SGHRS, CDR2 YFSETQ. Trimming at V came to 4 bases and at J to 0 bases, leaving 1 base not matched to a gene. This CDR3 is CASSRDSSYNSPLHF. CDR3 DNA: TGCGCCAGCAGCAGGGACAGCTCCTATAATTCACCCCTCCACTTT.

V gene TRBV7-9 combines with J gene TRBJ2-2; 8 bases map to TRBD1. Looked up from germline, CDR1 is SEHNR and CDR2 is FQNEAQ (reference sequence). This CDR3 is 15 amino acids long. The J segment lost 4 bases and the V segment lost 4 bases, leaving 5 bases of the junction unmatched. The CDR3 DNA sequence: TGTGCCAGCAGCTCCGCAGGGGGCAGCACCGGGGAGCTGTTTTTT. Translating it yields CASSSAGGSTGELFF.

The chain couples TRBV14 to TRBJ2-7; 8 positions match TRBD2. Trimming cost V 2 bases and J 1 base; bases outside gene matches: 4. The germline gives CDR1 SGHDN, CDR2 FVKESK. This CDR3 spans 15 amino acids. In DNA form, the CDR3 reads TGTGCCAGCAGCCAAATCGCTAGCGGGTCCTACGAGCAGTACTTC. This encodes CASSQIASGSYEQYF.